This is a list of T cell receptor beta chains from one sample in a study of radiotherapy plus CTLA-4 blockade in lung cancer. The protocol was immunoSEQ multiplex PCR, while the TCRdb copy is restricted to in-frame clones and leaves out a portion. Found here are about 77,000 clones, under 75% of them singletons; the top ten hold more than 9%. Material: peripheral blood, obtained from a patient treated with radiotherapy plus ipilimumab. These receptors came from a human donor with non-small cell lung cancer whose response to radiotherapy plus ipilimumab could not be evaluated. CDR3s include the opening cysteine and the closing phenylalanine or tryptophan. The D gene is left open where the match is weak. Clone size is given for some rows only: seen once, a few or many times, or a class if the clone is expanded.

V	size	J	D	DNA	CDR3
TRBV5-1	.	TRBJ2-5	.	TGCGCCAGCAGCTTAGGAGAAGAGACCCAGTACTTC	CASSLGEETQYF
TRBV9	few	TRBJ1-3	TRBD1	TGTGCCAGCAGCGGGACAGGGAATTCTGGAAACACCATATATTTT	CASSGTGNSGNTIYF
TRBV5-4	few	TRBJ2-2	TRBD1	TGTGCCAGCAGCTGGGAGGACAGGGGGCGGTCCGGGGAGCTGTTTTTT	CASSWEDRGRSGELFF
TRBV2	once	TRBJ2-5	TRBD2	TGTGCCAGCACCCTCTTTTCTATGGCTAGCGGAGAGACCCAGTACTTC	CASTLFSMASGETQYF
TRBV5-1	.	TRBJ2-1	TRBD2	TGCGCCAGCAGCGGCGGGACTAGCGGGAATGAGCAGTTCTTC	CASSGGTSGNEQFF
TRBV10-3	.	TRBJ2-3	.	TGTGCCATCAGCTTGCAGAGGTTTTCCACAGATACGCAGTATTTT	CAISLQRFSTDTQYF
TRBV28	.	TRBJ2-2	.	TGTGCCAGCAGTTACAGGAAGCTATATATAACCGGGGAGCTGTTTTTT	CASSYRKLYITGELFF
TRBV30	once	TRBJ1-5	.	TGTGCCTGGACCGGGGACACCGTCAATCAGCCCCAGCATTTT	CAWTGDTVNQPQHF
TRBV9	.	TRBJ2-1	TRBD1	TGTGCCAGCAGCGCTCTGGGACAGGTATACAATGAGCAGTTCTTC	CASSALGQVYNEQFF
TRBV7-2	.	TRBJ1-2	.	TGTGCCAGCAGCCCCATCCCGACAGGTGAGAACACCTTC	CASSPIPTGENTF
TRBV4-1	.	TRBJ2-2	TRBD2	TGCGCCAGCAGCCTACGTCCGACTAGCGGGATCCCCGGGGAGCTGTTTTTT	CASSLRPTSGIPGELFF
TRBV19	few	TRBJ1-3	.	TGTGCCAGTAGCCAACAGGCCTCTGGAAACACCATATATTTT	CASSQQASGNTIYF
TRBV11-2	.	TRBJ1-5	.	TGTGCCAGCAGCTTAAACAGTTATAGCAATCAGCCCCAGCATTTT	CASSLNSYSNQPQHF
TRBV14	few	TRBJ1-2	.	TGTGCCAGCAGCCAAGCCAGGGTCGGTGGCTACACCTTC	CASSQARVGGYTF
TRBV28	.	TRBJ1-5	TRBD1	TGTGCCAGCAGATCGGACAGGGGGGATCAGCCCCAGCATTTT	CASRSDRGDQPQHF
TRBV27	.	TRBJ2-2	.	TGTGCCAGCAGTTCACAGGGTCACACCGGGGAGCTGTTTTTT	CASSSQGHTGELFF
TRBV30	few	TRBJ1-3	.	TGTGCCTGGCACAACAGGGCTGCCGGAAACACCATATATTTT	CAWHNRAAGNTIYF
TRBV5-1	once	TRBJ2-3	.	TGCGCCAGCAGCTTTCAGGGAGATACGCAGTATTTT	CASSFQGDTQYF
TRBV25-1	.	TRBJ1-4	.	TGTGCCAGCAGTGAATGGGGGCCGGTTAATGAAAAACTGTTTTTT	CASSEWGPVNEKLFF
TRBV10-1	.	TRBJ2-1	TRBD2	TGCGCCAGCAGTCGACTAGCGGCAGGTGTGAATGAGCAGTTCTTC	CASSRLAAGVNEQFF
TRBV27	.	TRBJ2-3	TRBD2	TGTGCCAGCAGTTACGGACTAGCGGGAGGGAGCACAGATACGCAGTATTTT	CASSYGLAGGSTDTQYF
TRBV28	.	TRBJ2-1	TRBD2	TGTGCCAGCACACTAGCGGGGCACTACAATGAGCAGTTCTTC	CASTLAGHYNEQFF
TRBV2	.	TRBJ2-3	.	TGTGCCAGCAGTGAGAGGCTAGCCTCCGCCGGGGATACGCAGTATTTT	CASSERLASAGDTQYF
TRBV28	.	TRBJ2-1	.	TGTGCCAGCAGCCTTCAACTAAATTATGAGCAGTTCTTC	CASSLQLNYEQFF
TRBV2	few	TRBJ2-3	TRBD2	TGTGCCAGCAGGGGAACCCTAGCGGGGGGTACAGATACGCAGTATTTT	CASRGTLAGGTDTQYF
TRBV30	.	TRBJ2-5	TRBD2	TGTGCCTGGAGTGAAACTAGCGGGGGCCAAGAGACCCAGTACTTC	CAWSETSGGQETQYF
TRBV28	.	TRBJ1-4	TRBD1	TGTGCCAGCAGCCTAGGACAGGGTGAAAAACTGTTTTTT	CASSLGQGEKLFF
TRBV7-2	few	TRBJ1-5	.	TGTGCCAGCAGCCGTAGCAATCAGCCCCAGCATTTT	CASSRSNQPQHF
TRBV2	.	TRBJ1-2	TRBD1	TGTGCCGCCCCGACAGGGGCCTATGGCTACACCTTC	CAAPTGAYGYTF
TRBV7-9	.	TRBJ1-4	TRBD1	TGTGCCAGCAGCTTCTACACAGGGGGTTTGAATGAAAAACTGTTTTTT	CASSFYTGGLNEKLFF
TRBV6-6	.	TRBJ2-1	TRBD1	TGTGCCAGCAGTTCCCCGGGACAGGGTGTAGATGAGCAGTTCTTC	CASSSPGQGVDEQFF